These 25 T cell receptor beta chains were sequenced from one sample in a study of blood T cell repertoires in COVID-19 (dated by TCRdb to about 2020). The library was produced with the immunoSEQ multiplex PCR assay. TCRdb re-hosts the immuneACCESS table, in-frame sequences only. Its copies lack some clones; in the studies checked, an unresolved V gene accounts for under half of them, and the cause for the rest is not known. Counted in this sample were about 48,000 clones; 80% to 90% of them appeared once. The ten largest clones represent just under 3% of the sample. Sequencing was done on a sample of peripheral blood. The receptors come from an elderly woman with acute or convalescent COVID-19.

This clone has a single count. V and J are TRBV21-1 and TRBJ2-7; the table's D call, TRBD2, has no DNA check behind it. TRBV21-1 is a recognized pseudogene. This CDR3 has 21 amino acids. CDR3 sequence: CASSKTNRAGPSLAGIYEQYF. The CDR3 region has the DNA TGTGCCAGCAGCAAAACTAATAGGGCGGGACCGAGTCTAGCGGGGATCTACGAGCAGTACTTC.

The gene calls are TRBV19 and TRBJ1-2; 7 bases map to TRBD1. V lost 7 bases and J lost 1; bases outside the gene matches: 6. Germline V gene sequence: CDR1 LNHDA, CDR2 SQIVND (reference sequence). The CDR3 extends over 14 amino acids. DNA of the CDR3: TGTGCCAGTATGACGGGACAGAATAACTATGGCTACACCTTC. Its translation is CASMTGQNNYGYTF.

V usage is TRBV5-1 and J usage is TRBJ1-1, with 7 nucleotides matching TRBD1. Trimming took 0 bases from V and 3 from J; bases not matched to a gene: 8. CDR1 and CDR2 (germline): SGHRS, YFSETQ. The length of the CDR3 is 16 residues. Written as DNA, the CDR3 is TGCGCCAGCAGCTTGGGAGGGGGCGCGGAGTACACTGAAGCTTTCTTT. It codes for CASSLGGGAEYTEAFF.

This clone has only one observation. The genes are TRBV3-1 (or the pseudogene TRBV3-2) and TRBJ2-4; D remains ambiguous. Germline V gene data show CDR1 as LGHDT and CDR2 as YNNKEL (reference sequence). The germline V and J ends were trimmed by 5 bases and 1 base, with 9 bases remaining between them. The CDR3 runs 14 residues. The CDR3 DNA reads TGTGCCAGCAGCTCCCCCTCTGCCAAAAACATTCAGTACTTC. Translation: CASSSPSAKNIQYF.

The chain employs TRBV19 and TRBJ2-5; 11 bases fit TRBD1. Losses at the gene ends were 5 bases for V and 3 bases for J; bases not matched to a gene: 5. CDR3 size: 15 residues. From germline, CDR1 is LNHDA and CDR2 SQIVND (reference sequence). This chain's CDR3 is CASSPWTGGEETQYF. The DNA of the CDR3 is TGTGCCAGTAGTCCATGGACAGGGGGCGAAGAGACCCAGTACTTC.

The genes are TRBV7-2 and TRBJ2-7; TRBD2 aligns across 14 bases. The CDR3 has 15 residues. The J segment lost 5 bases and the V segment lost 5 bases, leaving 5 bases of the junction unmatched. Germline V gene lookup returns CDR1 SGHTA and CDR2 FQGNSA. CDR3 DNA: TGTGCCAGCAGCCAAGGACTAGCGGGGGGCCACGAGCAGTACTTC. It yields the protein CASSQGLAGGHEQYF.

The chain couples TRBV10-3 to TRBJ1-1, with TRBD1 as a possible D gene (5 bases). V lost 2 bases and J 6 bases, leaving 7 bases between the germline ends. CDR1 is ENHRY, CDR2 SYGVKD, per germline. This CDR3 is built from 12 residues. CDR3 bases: TGTGCCATCAGTGAGGGCAGGGCTGAAGCTTTCTTT. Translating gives CAISEGRAEAFF.

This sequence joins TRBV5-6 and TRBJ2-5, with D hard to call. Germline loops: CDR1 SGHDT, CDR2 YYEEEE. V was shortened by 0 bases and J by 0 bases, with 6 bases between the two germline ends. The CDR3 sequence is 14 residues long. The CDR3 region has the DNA TGTGCCAGCAGCTTGGGGCAGAACCAAGAGACCCAGTACTTC. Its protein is CASSLGQNQETQYF.

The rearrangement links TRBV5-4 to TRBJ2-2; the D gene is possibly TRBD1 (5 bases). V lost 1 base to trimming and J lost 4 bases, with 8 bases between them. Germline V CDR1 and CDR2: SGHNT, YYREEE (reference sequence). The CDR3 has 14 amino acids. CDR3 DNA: TGTGCCAGCAGCTTGAGGGGCTTCACCGGGGAGCTGTTTTTT. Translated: CASSLRGFTGELFF.

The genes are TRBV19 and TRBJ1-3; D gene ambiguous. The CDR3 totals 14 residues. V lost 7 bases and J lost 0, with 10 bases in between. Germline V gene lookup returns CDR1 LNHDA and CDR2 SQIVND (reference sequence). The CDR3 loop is CASTRLSSGNTIYF. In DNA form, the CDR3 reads TGTGCCAGTACTCGACTGAGCTCTGGAAACACCATATATTTT.

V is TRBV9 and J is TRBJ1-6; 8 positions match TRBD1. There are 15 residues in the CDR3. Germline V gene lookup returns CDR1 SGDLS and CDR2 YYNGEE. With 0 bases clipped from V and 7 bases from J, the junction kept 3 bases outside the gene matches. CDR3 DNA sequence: TGTGCCAGCAGCGTAGCTGGACAGGGAAATTCACCCCTCCACTTT. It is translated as CASSVAGQGNSPLHF. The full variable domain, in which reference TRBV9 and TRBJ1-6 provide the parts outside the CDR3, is DSGVTQTPKHLITATGQRVTLRCSPRSGDLSVYWYQQSLDQGLQFLIQYYNGEERAKGNILERFSAQQFPDLHSELNLSSLELGDSALYFCASSVAGQGNSPLHFGNGTRLTVT.

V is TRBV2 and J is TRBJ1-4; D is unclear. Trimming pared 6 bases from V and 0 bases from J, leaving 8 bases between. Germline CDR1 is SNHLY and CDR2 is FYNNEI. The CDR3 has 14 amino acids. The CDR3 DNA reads TGTGCCAGCAGGAACAGAACAACTAATGAAAAACTGTTTTTT. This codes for CASRNRTTNEKLFF.

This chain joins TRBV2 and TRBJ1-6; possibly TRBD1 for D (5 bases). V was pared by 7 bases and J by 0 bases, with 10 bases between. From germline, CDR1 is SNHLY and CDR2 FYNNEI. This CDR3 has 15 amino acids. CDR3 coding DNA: TGTGCCAGCAACAGACAGAGCTCCTATAATTCACCCCTCCACTTT. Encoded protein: CASNRQSSYNSPLHF. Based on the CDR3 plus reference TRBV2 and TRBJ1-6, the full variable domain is EPEVTQTPSHQVTQMGQEVILRCVPISNHLYFYWYRQILGQKVEFLVSFYNNEISEKSEIFDDQFSVERPDGSNFTLKIRSTKLEDSAMYFCASNRQSSYNSPLHFGNGTRLTVT.

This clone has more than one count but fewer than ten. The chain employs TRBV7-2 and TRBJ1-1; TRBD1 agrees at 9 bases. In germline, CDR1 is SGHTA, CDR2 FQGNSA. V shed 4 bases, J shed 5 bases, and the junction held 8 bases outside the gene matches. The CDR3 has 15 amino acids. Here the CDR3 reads CASSSAGTGMTEAFF. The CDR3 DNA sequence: TGTGCCAGCAGCTCCGCCGGGACAGGGATGACTGAAGCTTTCTTT.

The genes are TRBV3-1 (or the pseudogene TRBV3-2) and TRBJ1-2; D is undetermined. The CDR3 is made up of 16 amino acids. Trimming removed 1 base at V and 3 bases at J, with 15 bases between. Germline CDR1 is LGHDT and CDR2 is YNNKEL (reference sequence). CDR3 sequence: CASSQGLGGQDYGYTF. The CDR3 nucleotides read TGTGCCAGCAGCCAAGGTTTGGGAGGCCAGGACTATGGCTACACCTTC.

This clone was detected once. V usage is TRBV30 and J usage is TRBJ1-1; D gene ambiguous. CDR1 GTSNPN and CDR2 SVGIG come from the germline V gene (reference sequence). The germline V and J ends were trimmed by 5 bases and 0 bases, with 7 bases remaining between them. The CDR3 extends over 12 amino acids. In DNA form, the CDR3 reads TGTGCCTGGGGACGGTTGAACACTGAAGCTTTCTTT. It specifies CAWGRLNTEAFF. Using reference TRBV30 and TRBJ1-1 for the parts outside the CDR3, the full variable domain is SQTIHQWPATLVQPVGSPLSLECTVEGTSNPNLYWYRQAAGRGLQLLFYSVGIGQISSEVPQNLSASRPQDRQFILSSKKLLLSDSGFYLCAWGRLNTEAFFGQGTRLTVV.

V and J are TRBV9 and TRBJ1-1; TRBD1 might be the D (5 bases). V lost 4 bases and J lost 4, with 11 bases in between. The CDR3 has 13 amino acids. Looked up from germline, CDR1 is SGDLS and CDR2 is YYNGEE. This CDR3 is CASSPREGTEAFF. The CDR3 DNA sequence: TGTGCCAGCAGCCCCAGGGAGGGCACTGAAGCTTTCTTT.

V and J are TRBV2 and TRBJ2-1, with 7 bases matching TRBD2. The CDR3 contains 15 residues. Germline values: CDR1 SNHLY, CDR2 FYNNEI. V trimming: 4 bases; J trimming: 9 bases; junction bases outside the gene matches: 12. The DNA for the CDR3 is TGTGCCAGCAGTGTCCGGGAGGCCCTCTTGGCTGAGCAGTTCTTC. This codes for CASSVREALLAEQFF. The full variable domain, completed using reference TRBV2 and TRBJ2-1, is EPEVTQTPSHQVTQMGQEVILRCVPISNHLYFYWYRQILGQKVEFLVSFYNNEISEKSEIFDDQFSVERPDGSNFTLKIRSTKLEDSAMYFCASSVREALLAEQFFGPGTRLTVL.

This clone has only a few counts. The CDR3 spells CASSSGAGMSSGNTIYF. For the CDR3, the DNA is TGTGCCAGCAGTAGTGGGGCAGGGATGAGCTCTGGAAACACCATATATTTT. The J gene is TRBJ1-3, the V gene TRBV25-1, with D tentatively TRBD1 (5 bases). Looked up from germline, CDR1 is MGHDK and CDR2 is SYGVNS. The CDR3 extends over 17 amino acids. With 5 bases removed from V and 0 bases from J, the gap between germline ends came to 17 bases.

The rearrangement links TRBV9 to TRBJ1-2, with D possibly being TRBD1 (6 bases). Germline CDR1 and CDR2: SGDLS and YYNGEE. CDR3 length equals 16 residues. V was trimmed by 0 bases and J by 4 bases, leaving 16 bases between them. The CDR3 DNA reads TGTGCCAGCAGCGTAGAAGAAAACAGGGCCCTCTATGGCTACACCTTC. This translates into CASSVEENRALYGYTF.

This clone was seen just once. The CDR3 here is CASSFTQGAEAFF. CDR3 bases: TGCGCCAGCAGCTTTACGCAGGGGGCTGAAGCTTTCTTT. This sequence joins TRBV5-1 and TRBJ1-1; 7 nucleotides agree with TRBD1. The V segment lost 2 bases and the J segment 6 bases; nucleotides outside the gene matches: 4. Germline-derived CDR1 and CDR2 are SGHRS and YFSETQ. CDR3 length equals 13 residues.

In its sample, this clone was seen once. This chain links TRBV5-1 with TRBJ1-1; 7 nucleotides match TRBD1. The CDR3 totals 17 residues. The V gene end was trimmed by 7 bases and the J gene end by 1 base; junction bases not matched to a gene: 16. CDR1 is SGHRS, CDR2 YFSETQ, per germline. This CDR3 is CASRQGLGGVWNTEAFF. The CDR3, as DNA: TGCGCCAGCCGACAGGGCCTGGGCGGGGTCTGGAACACTGAAGCTTTCTTT.

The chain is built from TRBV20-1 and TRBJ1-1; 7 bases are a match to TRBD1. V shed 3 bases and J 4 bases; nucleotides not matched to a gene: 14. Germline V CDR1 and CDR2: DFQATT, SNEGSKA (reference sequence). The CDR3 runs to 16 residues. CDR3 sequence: CSASPPVGQRITEAFF. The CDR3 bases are TGCAGTGCTAGTCCCCCCGTGGGACAGAGGATCACTGAAGCTTTCTTT.

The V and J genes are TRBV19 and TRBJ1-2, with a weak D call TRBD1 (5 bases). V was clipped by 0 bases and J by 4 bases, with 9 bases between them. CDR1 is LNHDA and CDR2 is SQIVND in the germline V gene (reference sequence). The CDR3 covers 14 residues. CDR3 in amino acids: CASSIEGAAYGYTF. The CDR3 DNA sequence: TGTGCCAGTAGTATAGAAGGGGCGGCCTATGGCTACACCTTC. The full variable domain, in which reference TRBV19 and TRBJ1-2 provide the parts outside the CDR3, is DGGITQSPKYLFRKEGQNVTLSCEQNLNHDAMYWYRQDPGQGLRLIYYSQIVNDFQKGDIAEGYSVSREKKESFPLTVTSAQKNPTAFYLCASSIEGAAYGYTFGSGTRLTVV.

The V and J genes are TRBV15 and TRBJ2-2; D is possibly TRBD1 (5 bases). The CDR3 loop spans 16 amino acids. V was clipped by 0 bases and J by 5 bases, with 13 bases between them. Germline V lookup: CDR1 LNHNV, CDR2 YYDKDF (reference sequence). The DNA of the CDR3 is TGTGCCACCAGCAGAGACTCCGACAGCCCGACCGGGGAGCTGTTTTTT. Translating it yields CATSRDSDSPTGELFF.